Listed below are T cell receptor beta chains from one sample, sequenced in a study of regulatory T cells in long-lasting Graves disease. TCRdb independently ran MiXCR on the multiplex PCR reads; one entry per CDR3 protein. The sample has more than 450,000 distinct CDR3 sequences; around 15% are singletons. These data also formed part of another study, on T cells in Graves' hyperthyroidism and ophthalmopathy.

Here the sequenced sample was peripheral blood mononuclear cells (PBMCs), taken at new diagnosis, from a patient treated with antithyroid drugs. The receptors derive from a man aged 40-50 years with Graves disease. CDR3s leave out the opening cysteine and the closing phenylalanine or tryptophan. A D gene is named only where the DNA matches it firmly.

>TRBJ2-2|TRBV3-1|TRBD2
ASTGGTGELF
>TRBJ1-1|TRBV6-5|.
ASSSWGTSDTEAF
>TRBJ1-1|TRBV12-3/TRBV12-4|.
ASNLDGRNTEAF
>TRBJ2-7|TRBV11-1|.
ASSLLQGGSSYEQY
>TRBJ2-7|TRBV6-5|TRBD2
ASSYWTSGSYEQY
>TRBJ1-2|TRBV28|.
ASSFPLAGPKDYGYT
>TRBJ2-1|TRBV24-1|TRBD1
ATSDPSGGRNEQF
>TRBJ2-3|TRBV20-1|.
SAPSAGHTDTQY
>TRBJ2-1|TRBV9|TRBD1
ASSVGGDSLYNEQF
>TRBJ2-7|TRBV20-1|TRBD2
SARETAGRPYEQY
>TRBJ2-5|TRBV28|.
ASSSWGLGYETQY
>TRBJ2-2|TRBV20-1|TRBD2
SASRTSGSGGVTGELF
>TRBJ1-1|TRBV5-8|.
ASSVAGVANTEAF
>TRBJ2-7|TRBV10-3|TRBD2
AISELLAGDPNQPYEQY
>TRBJ2-7|TRBV5-5|.
ASSFPGVYEQY
>TRBJ2-1|TRBV5-4|TRBD2
ASRFGIGGRGGSYNEQF
>TRBJ1-1|TRBV5-1|.
ASSLVSSSEAF
>TRBJ2-3|TRBV13|TRBD2
ASSPLGTSGRAASDTQY
>TRBJ1-1|TRBV5-1|TRBD1
ASTRPGQGAVVDTEAF
>TRBJ2-7|TRBV7-2|.
ASSLRMNYEQY
>TRBJ2-2|TRBV29-1|.
SVKGVVNTGELF
>TRBJ2-1|TRBV10-1|TRBD2
ASSESGLAGGSYNEQF
>TRBJ2-5|TRBV2|TRBD2
ASQPGLAGSGQETQY
>TRBJ2-3|TRBV29-1|.
SVGAGYQDTQY
>TRBJ2-7|TRBV6-2/TRBV6-3|TRBD2
ASSYSIFSGGHKSGIEQY
>TRBJ2-1|TRBV20-1|.
SPLEARTVGEQF
>TRBJ2-5|TRBV28|TRBD1
ASSGQDLGETQY
>TRBJ2-7|TRBV20-1|.
SAEDTPYEQY
>TRBJ2-1|TRBV2|TRBD1
ASRNRGNSYNEQF
>TRBJ2-1|TRBV11-3|TRBD1
ASSLVGTGGSYNEQF
>TRBJ1-2|TRBV6-2/TRBV6-3|.
ASIGGNYGYT
>TRBJ2-6|TRBV6-1|.
ASSEYARTDSGANVLT
>TRBJ2-4|TRBV2|TRBD1
ASRAGTGESLAKNIQY
>TRBJ2-7|TRBV5-1|TRBD2
ASSPGLASGDSYEQY
>TRBJ2-7|TRBV28|TRBD2
ASRRGWGGDEQY
>TRBJ2-1|TRBV9|.
ASSSVLGGEQF
>TRBJ2-1|TRBV6-2/TRBV6-3|TRBD1
ASKGTGGYNEQF
>TRBJ2-5|TRBV2|.
ASTPSWGSIQETQY
>TRBJ2-2|TRBV7-6|.
ASSLAIGAGELF
>TRBJ2-7|TRBV5-1|TRBD2
ASSLNRSGMNSYEQY
>TRBJ2-3|TRBV30|.
AWSVILGDTQY
>TRBJ2-3|TRBV5-6|.
ASSSGASTDTQY
>TRBJ2-7|TRBV20-1|TRBD2
SAQGLIASGSSEQY
>TRBJ2-2|TRBV2|.
ASSNTPGSGELF
>TRBJ2-7|TRBV29-1|TRBD1
SVARGSTYEQY
>TRBJ2-3|TRBV15|.
ATSRERVTGTDTQY
>TRBJ1-2|TRBV7-3|TRBD1
ASSWGTGSGYT
>TRBJ2-7|TRBV20-1|.
SASTPPSYEQY
>TRBJ2-3|TRBV11-2|TRBD2
ASSSGTIDSAGTDTQY
>TRBJ2-1|TRBV28|TRBD2
ASRLAGGNNEQF
>TRBJ2-1|TRBV14|TRBD2
ASSQDRASGEASYNEQF
>TRBJ2-1|TRBV7-2|TRBD1
ASSLGLDRGPAGGYNEQF
>TRBJ2-1|TRBV2|TRBD2
ASIRTSGGGEQF
>TRBJ2-5|TRBV5-1|.
ASMKEAGAGTQY
>TRBJ2-7|TRBV7-2|.
ASSLREYEQY
>TRBJ2-5|TRBV7-2|.
ASRGGEILKETQY
>TRBJ2-5|TRBV27|TRBD2
ASSLEGGRAHETQY